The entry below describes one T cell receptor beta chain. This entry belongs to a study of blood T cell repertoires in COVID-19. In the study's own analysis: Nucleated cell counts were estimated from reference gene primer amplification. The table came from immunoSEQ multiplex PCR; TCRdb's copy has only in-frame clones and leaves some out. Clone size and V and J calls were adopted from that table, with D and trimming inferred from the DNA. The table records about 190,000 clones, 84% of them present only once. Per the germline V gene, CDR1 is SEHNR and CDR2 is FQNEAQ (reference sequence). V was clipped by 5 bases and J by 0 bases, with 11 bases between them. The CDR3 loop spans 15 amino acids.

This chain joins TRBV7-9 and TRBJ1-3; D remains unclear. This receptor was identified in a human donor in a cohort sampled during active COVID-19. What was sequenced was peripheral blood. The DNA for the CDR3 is TGTGCCAGCAGCCGTACAGTATTCTCTGGAAACACCATATATTTT. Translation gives CASSRTVFSGNTIYF.